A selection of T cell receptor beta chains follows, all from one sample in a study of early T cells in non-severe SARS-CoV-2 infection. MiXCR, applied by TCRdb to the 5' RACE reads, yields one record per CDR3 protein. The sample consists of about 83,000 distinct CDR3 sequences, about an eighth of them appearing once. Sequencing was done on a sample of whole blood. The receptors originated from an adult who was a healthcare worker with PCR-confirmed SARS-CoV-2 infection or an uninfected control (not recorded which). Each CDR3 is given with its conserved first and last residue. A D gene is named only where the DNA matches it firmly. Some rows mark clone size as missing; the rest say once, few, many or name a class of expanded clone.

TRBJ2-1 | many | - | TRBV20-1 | CSARIRGGAYNEQFF | TGCAGTGCTAGAATTCGAGGGGGGGCCTACAATGAGCAGTTCTTC
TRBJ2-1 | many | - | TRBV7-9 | CASSLRYNEQFF | TGTGCCAGCAGCTTAAGATACAATGAGCAGTTCTTC
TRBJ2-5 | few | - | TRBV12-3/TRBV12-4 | CASRPGLETQYF | TGTGCCAGCAGACCAGGGTTGGAGACCCAGTACTTC
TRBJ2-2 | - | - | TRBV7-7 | CASSLGAPGTGELFF | TGTGCTAGCAGCTTAGGGGCACCAGGGACCGGGGAGCTGTTTTTT
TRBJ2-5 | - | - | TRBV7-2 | CASSLARWGSIETQYF | TGTGCCAGCAGCCTCGCGAGGTGGGGGTCGATAGAGACCCAGTACTTC
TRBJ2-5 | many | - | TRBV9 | CASSVGPGTVEETQYF | TGTGCCAGCAGCGTAGGCCCTGGTACAGTTGAAGAGACCCAGTACTTC
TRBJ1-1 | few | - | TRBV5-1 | CASSYSSPVDTEAFF | TGCGCCAGCAGCTACTCTTCCCCGGTTGACACTGAAGCTTTCTTT
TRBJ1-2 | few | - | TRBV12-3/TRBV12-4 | CASSRGTVRGYTF | TGTGCCAGCAGCCGCGGGACTGTTAGGGGCTACACCTTC
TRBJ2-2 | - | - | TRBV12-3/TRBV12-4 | CASSLGGLGTGELFF | TGTGCCAGCAGTTTAGGGGGGCTGGGCACCGGGGAGCTGTTTTTT
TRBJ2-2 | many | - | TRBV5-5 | CASRPDSGPGELFF | TGTGCCAGCAGACCGGACAGCGGCCCCGGGGAGCTGTTTTTT
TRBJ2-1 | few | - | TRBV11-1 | CASSLEHEQFF | TGTGCCAGCAGCTTAGAACATGAGCAGTTCTTC
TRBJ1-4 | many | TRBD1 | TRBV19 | CATGQGAAGNEKLFF | TGTGCCACCGGACAGGGGGCCGCGGGGAATGAAAAACTGTTTTTT
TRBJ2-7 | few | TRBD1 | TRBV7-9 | CASSPPETGSSYEQYF | TGTGCCAGCAGCCCCCCCGAGACAGGGAGCTCCTACGAGCAGTACTTC
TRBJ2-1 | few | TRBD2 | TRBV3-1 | CASSQDFRTSGGSTYNEQFF | TGTGCCAGCAGCCAAGATTTCCGGACTAGCGGGGGGTCTACTTACAATGAGCAGTTCTTC
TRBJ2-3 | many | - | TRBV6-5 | CASSYSTQGGTQYF | TGTGCCAGCAGTTACTCCACCCAGGGGGGCACGCAGTATTTT
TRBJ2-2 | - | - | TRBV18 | CASSPPERLNTGELFF | TGTGCCAGCTCACCACCGGAGCGGCTGAACACCGGGGAGCTGTTTTTT
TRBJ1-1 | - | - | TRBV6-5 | CASRDPNTEAFF | TGTGCCAGCAGGGACCCGAACACTGAAGCTTTCTTT
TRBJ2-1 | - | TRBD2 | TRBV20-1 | CSARSLAAYNEQFF | TGCAGTGCTAGGTCGCTAGCGGCCTACAATGAGCAGTTCTTC
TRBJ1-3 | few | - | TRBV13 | CASSLWRSSSGNTIYF | TGTGCCAGCAGCTTATGGCGGTCGAGCTCTGGAAACACCATATATTTT
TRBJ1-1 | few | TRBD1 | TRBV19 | CASSLRTGRNTEAFF | TGTGCCAGTAGTCTCCGGACAGGGAGGAACACTGAAGCTTTCTTT
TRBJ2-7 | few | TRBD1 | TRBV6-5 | CASSYSGTAYEQYF | TGTGCCAGCAGTTACTCAGGGACAGCCTACGAGCAGTACTTC
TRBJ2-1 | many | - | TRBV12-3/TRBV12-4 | CASSFRVSYNEQFF | TGTGCCAGCAGTTTTCGTGTCTCCTACAATGAGCAGTTCTTC
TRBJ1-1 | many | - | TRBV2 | CASKAGVNTEAFF | TGTGCCAGCAAGGCAGGGGTGAACACTGAAGCTTTCTTT
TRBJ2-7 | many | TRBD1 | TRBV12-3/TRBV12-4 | CASSLRQGSNEQYF | TGTGCCAGCAGTCTCCGACAGGGGAGTAACGAGCAGTACTTC
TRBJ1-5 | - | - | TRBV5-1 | CASSKGPDQPQHF | TGCGCCAGCAGCAAGGGACCAGATCAGCCCCAGCATTTT
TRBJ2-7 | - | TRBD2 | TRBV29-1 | CSVSLAGTYEQYF | TGCAGCGTTTCACTAGCGGGGACCTACGAGCAGTACTTC
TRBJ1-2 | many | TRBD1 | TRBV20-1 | CSAAPRQGARGYTF | TGCAGTGCTGCTCCCCGGCAGGGGGCTAGAGGCTACACCTTC
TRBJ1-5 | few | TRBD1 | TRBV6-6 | CASSFPLRQGATGSNQPQHF | TGTGCCAGCAGTTTTCCCCTCCGACAGGGGGCGACTGGAAGCAATCAGCCCCAGCATTTT
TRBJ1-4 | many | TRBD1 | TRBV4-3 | CASSQDRAGTGGPPTNEKLFF | TGCGCCAGCAGCCAAGACCGAGCAGGGACAGGGGGTCCCCCAACTAATGAAAAACTGTTTTTT